Shown below are 11 T cell receptor beta chains from a single sample sequenced in a study of T cells in tuberculosis. The table came from immunoSEQ multiplex PCR; TCRdb's copy has only in-frame clones and leaves some out. The sample lists 40,000 to 45,000 clones; nearly 95% were seen once. Sequencing was done on a sample of PBMCs. Receptor source: a donor between 10 and 35 years old with latent tuberculosis or without tuberculosis infection.

The chain employs TRBV5-6 and TRBJ2-7, with 11 bases identical to TRBD1. There are 16 residues in the CDR3. Looked up from germline, CDR1 is SGHDT and CDR2 is YYEEEE. With 0 bases clipped from V and 2 bases from J, the junction kept 4 bases outside the gene matches. CDR3 DNA sequence: TGTGCCAGCAGCTTGGCAGGACAGGGGGCGGCCTACGAGCAGTACTTC. Protein sequence: CASSLAGQGAAYEQYF. The full variable domain, with the rest looked up from reference TRBV5-6 and TRBJ2-7, is DAGVTQSPTHLIKTRGQQVTLRCSPKSGHDTVSWYQQALGQGPQFIFQYYEEEERQRGNFPDRFSGHQFPNYSSELNVNALLLGDSALYLCASSLAGQGAAYEQYFGPGTRLTVT.

V and J are TRBV19 and TRBJ2-3, with 9 bases lining up with TRBD2. The germline V gene has CDR1 LNHDA and CDR2 SQIVND (reference sequence). The J segment lost 5 bases and the V segment lost 6 bases, leaving 12 bases of the junction unmatched. The CDR3 consists of 16 residues. The CDR3 DNA reads as TGTGCCAGTAGGAAGGATAGCGGGAGACTCGGAGATACGCAGTATTTT. Protein sequence: CASRKDSGRLGDTQYF.

The chain employs TRBV7-2 and TRBJ1-5; weak D call: TRBD1 (5 bases). The germline CDR1 and CDR2 sequences are SGHTA and FQGNSA. V lost 5 bases and J lost 1, with 15 bases in between. The length of the CDR3 is 16 residues. For the CDR3, the DNA is TGTGCCAGCAGCCTTCAGGGTTTTGGGAGCAATCAGCCCCAGCATTTT. Its protein product is CASSLQGFGSNQPQHF.

The CDR3 here is CASSRGQGLNTEAFF. CDR3 DNA: TGTGCCAGTAGTAGAGGACAAGGCCTGAACACTGAAGCTTTCTTT. The J gene is TRBJ1-1, the V gene TRBV19; TRBD1 might be the D (5 bases). V gave up 4 bases and J gave up 0 bases, with 12 bases separating them. Germline CDR1 reads LNHDA; CDR2 reads SQIVND (reference sequence). The CDR3 consists of 15 residues.

Only one count was recorded for this clone. V and J are TRBV6-1 and TRBJ2-2; 7 bases match TRBD1. The germline gives CDR1 MNHNS, CDR2 SASEGT. There are 16 residues in the CDR3. V lost 2 bases and J lost 0; bases outside the gene matches: 3. Here the CDR3 reads CASSESGTANTGELFF. DNA of the CDR3: TGTGCCAGCAGTGAATCCGGGACAGCGAACACCGGGGAGCTGTTTTTT.

Only one count was recorded for this clone. V is TRBV11-2 and J is TRBJ2-3, with 7 bases lining up with TRBD1. With V trimmed by 8 bases and J by 2 bases, 10 bases remained unmatched. Per germline, CDR1 SGHAT and CDR2 FQNNGV. This CDR3 is 15 amino acids long. The CDR3 loop is CASQSEGAATDTQYF. CDR3 bases: TGTGCCAGCCAGTCAGAGGGGGCCGCCACAGATACGCAGTATTTT. Supplemented by reference TRBV11-2 and TRBJ2-3, the full variable domain reads EAGVAQSPRYKIIEKRQSVAFWCNPISGHATLYWYQQILGQGPKLLIQFQNNGVVDDSQLPKDRFSAERLKGVDSTLKIQPAKLEDSAVYLCASQSEGAATDTQYFGPGTRLTVL.

The CDR3 DNA follows: TGTGCCAGCAGTGACCCTAGGGGGGACAGAGAACAAGAGACCCAGTACTTC. Protein: CASSDPRGDREQETQYF. The chain links TRBV25-1 to TRBJ2-5, with D maybe TRBD1 (7 bases). Per the germline V gene, CDR1 is MGHDK and CDR2 is SYGVNS. The CDR3 contains 17 residues. Trimming removed 3 bases at V and 2 bases at J, with 19 bases between.

The chain couples TRBV7-2 to TRBJ2-5; TRBD2 is a possible D gene (8 bases). This CDR3 has 18 amino acids. V was cut by 8 bases and J by 0 bases, with 25 bases left in between. Germline loops: CDR1 SGHTA, CDR2 FQGNSA. For the CDR3, the DNA is TGTGCCAGCCACCCAGGGGGGCTAGCGGGCCGGTACCAAGAGACCCAGTACTTC. Protein product: CASHPGGLAGRYQETQYF.

The rearrangement links TRBV29-1 to TRBJ2-1; tentatively, D is TRBD1 (6 bases). V lost 6 bases to trimming and J lost 6 bases, with 12 bases between them. The length of the CDR3 is 12 residues. Per germline, CDR1 SQVTM and CDR2 ANQGSEA. For the CDR3, the DNA is TGCAGCGTATCCTCACAGGGCAATGAGCAGTTCTTC. Encoded protein: CSVSSQGNEQFF.

This clone showed up just once. CDR3 loop: CASRTRQGGTEAFF. The CDR3 coding sequence is TGTGCCAGTAGGACAAGACAGGGCGGCACTGAAGCTTTCTTT. This chain uses TRBV19 with TRBJ1-1; TRBD1 aligns across 7 bases. The CDR3 consists of 14 residues. CDR1 is LNHDA and CDR2 is SQIVND in the germline V gene (reference sequence). J gave up 4 bases and V 6 bases, and 8 bases lay outside the gene matches. Drawing the rest from reference TRBV19 and TRBJ1-1, the complete variable domain is DGGITQSPKYLFRKEGQNVTLSCEQNLNHDAMYWYRQDPGQGLRLIYYSQIVNDFQKGDIAEGYSVSREKKESFPLTVTSAQKNPTAFYLCASRTRQGGTEAFFGQGTRLTVV.

V and J are TRBV18 and TRBJ2-1; 15 bases are shared with TRBD2. V shed 0 bases and J 0 bases; nucleotides not matched to a gene: 3. The CDR3 has 19 residues. Per the germline V gene, CDR1 is KGHSH and CDR2 is LQKENI. CDR3 sequence: CASSPPGLAGGSSYNEQFF. The CDR3, as DNA: TGTGCCAGCTCACCACCGGGACTAGCGGGAGGCAGCTCCTACAATGAGCAGTTCTTC. Based on the CDR3 plus reference TRBV18 and TRBJ2-1, the full variable domain is NAGVMQNPRHLVRRRGQEARLRCSPMKGHSHVYWYRQLPEEGLKFMVYLQKENIIDESGMPKERFSAEFPKEGPSILRIQQVVRGDSAAYFCASSPPGLAGGSSYNEQFFGPGTRLTVL.